The 10 T cell receptor beta chains presented below share a single source sample, sequenced in a study of blood T cells in healthy people across ages. The use of a sample-barcoded 5' primer and a J-beta primer mix characterized a second PCR of roughly 6 to 11 cycles. TCRdb used MiXCR to reprocess the 5' RACE reads, holding one entry per CDR3 protein. This table has about 720,000 distinct CDR3 sequences, about 25% appearing once. A further study also used this sample, focusing on T cells of mothers and their children.

Sequencing was done on a sample of blood. The source is a boy aged 5 to 17 in good health.

This clonotype has more than one count but fewer than ten. As DNA, the CDR3 is TGTGCCAGCAGCGACAGGGGGAAGAGCAATCAGCCCCAGCATTTT. Translating gives CASSDRGKSNQPQHF. The chain couples TRBV27 to TRBJ1-5; 9 nucleotides match TRBD1. CDR1 and CDR2 from the germline V gene are MNHEY and SMNVEV (reference sequence). The length of the CDR3 is 15 residues. Unmatched junction bases numbered 4, after V lost 6 bases and J lost 1 base.

This clonotype turned up a few times. The V gene is TRBV28, the J gene TRBJ2-3; tentatively, D is TRBD1 or TRBD2 (5 bases each). This CDR3 spans 17 amino acids. V was cut by 4 bases and J by 4 bases, with 21 bases left in between. Germline V gene data show CDR1 as MDHEN and CDR2 as SYDVKM. The CDR3 sequence is CASSSRTGPSGADTQYF. CDR3 bases: TGTGCCAGCAGTTCTCGAACGGGGCCCAGTGGGGCAGATACGCAGTATTTT.

This clonotype was seen more than once but under ten times. The chain is built from TRBV20-1 and TRBJ1-2, with 10 bases lining up with TRBD1. From germline, CDR1 is DFQATT and CDR2 SNEGSKA (reference sequence). The V and J ends lost 4 bases and 8 bases, in that order; junction bases with no gene match: 7. The CDR3 length is 13 residues. The CDR3 here is CSATDRGRRGYTF. The CDR3 region has the DNA TGCAGTGCTACAGACAGGGGGCGTCGGGGCTACACCTTC.

The chain employs TRBV13 and TRBJ1-1; possible D gene TRBD1, 5 bases. V was trimmed by 6 bases and J by 4 bases, leaving 21 bases between them. The length of the CDR3 is 16 residues. Germline V CDR1 and CDR2: PRHDT, FYEKMQ (reference sequence). The CDR3 nucleotides read TGTGCCAGCAGAATACGTCCCGAGGGGACGCTCACTGAAGCTTTCTTT. This codes for CASRIRPEGTLTEAFF.

There are a few counts of this clonotype. The chain recombines TRBV9 with TRBJ2-1, with TRBD2 matching over 7 bases. J lost 5 bases, V lost 0 bases, and 11 bases had no gene match. This CDR3 comprises 17 residues. The germline gives CDR1 SGDLS, CDR2 YYNGEE. The CDR3 DNA reads as TGTGCCAGCAGCGTAGTGGCGGCGGGAGTGGGGCACAATGAGCAGTTCTTC. As protein: CASSVVAAGVGHNEQFF.

This clonotype came up a few times. The chain is built from TRBV12-3 or TRBV12-4 and TRBJ2-5; 7 bases match TRBD1. V was pared by 6 bases and J by 5 bases, with 9 bases of the junction left unmatched. The CDR3 is 14 amino acids. The CDR3 loop is CASSPGQRRETQYF. CDR3 nucleotide sequence: TGTGCCAGCAGCCCGGGACAGCGACGGGAGACCCAGTACTTC.

This chain joins TRBV30 and TRBJ2-5, with D perhaps TRBD1 (5 bases). The J call is doubtful: the DNA matches TRBJ2-7 better. The CDR3 totals 14 residues. From germline, CDR1 is GTSNPN and CDR2 SVGIG (reference sequence). CDR3 DNA sequence: TGTGCCTGGAGGGGGCAGGCAAGCTCCTACGAGCAGTACTTC. It specifies CAWRGQASSYEQYF.

The V call is TRBV9, the J call TRBJ2-4; D possibly matches TRBD1 or TRBD2 (5 bases each). Germline CDR1 SGDLS, CDR2 YYNGEE. The CDR3 extends over 15 amino acids. Trimming shortened V by 5 bases and J by 0 bases, and 12 bases separated the two germline ends. CDR3 residues: CASRARDVAKNIQYF. The DNA for the CDR3 is TGTGCCAGCAGGGCCCGGGACGTAGCCAAAAACATTCAGTACTTC.

The sample holds a few counts of this clonotype. The chain uses TRBV6-5 and TRBJ1-2; D not resolved. CDR3 length: 13 amino acids. CDR1 is MNHEY, CDR2 SVGAGI, per germline. Trimming shortened V by 4 bases and J by 7 bases, and 13 bases separated the two germline ends. This CDR3 is CASSLGSACGYTF. The CDR3 DNA sequence: TGTGCCAGCAGTTTAGGATCGGCCTGTGGCTACACCTTC.

The rearrangement links TRBV6-5 to TRBJ1-5, with D possibly being TRBD1 (6 bases). Germline values: CDR1 MNHEY, CDR2 SVGAGI. The CDR3 runs to 14 residues. V was pared by 6 bases and J by 3 bases, with 12 bases between. CDR3 protein: CASRKGQYNQPQHF. CDR3 nucleotides: TGTGCCAGCAGGAAAGGACAGTACAATCAGCCCCAGCATTTT.